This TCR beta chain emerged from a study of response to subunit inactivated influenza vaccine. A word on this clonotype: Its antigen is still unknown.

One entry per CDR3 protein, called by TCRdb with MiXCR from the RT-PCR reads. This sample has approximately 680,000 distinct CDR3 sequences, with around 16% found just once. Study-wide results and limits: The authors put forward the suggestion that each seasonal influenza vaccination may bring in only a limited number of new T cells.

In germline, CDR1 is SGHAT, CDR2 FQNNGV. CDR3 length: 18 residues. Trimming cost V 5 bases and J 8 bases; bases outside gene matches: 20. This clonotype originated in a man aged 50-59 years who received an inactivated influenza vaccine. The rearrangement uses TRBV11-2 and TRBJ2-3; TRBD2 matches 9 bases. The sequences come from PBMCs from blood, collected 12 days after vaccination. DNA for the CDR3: TGTGCCAGCAGCCGACCGGGAGGGGCGGGGGGGCCAGGAAGTACGCAGTATTTT. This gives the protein CASSRPGGAGGPGSTQYF.